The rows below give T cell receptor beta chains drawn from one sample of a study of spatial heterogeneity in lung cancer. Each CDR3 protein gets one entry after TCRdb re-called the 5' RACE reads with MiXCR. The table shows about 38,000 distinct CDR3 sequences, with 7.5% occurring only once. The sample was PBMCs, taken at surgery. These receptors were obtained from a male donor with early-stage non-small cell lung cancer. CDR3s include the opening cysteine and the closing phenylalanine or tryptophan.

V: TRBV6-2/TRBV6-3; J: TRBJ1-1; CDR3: CASSLTGGSEASF
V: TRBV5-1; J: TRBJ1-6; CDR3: CASSWDSGNSPLHF
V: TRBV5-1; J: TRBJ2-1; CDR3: CASSLLGDFYNEQFF
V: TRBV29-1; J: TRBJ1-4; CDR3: CSVTGQGYEKLFF
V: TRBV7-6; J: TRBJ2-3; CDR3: CASSLVPGTSGVGGDTQYF
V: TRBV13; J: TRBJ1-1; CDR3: CASSEGVRADTEAFF
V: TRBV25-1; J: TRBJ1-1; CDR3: CASSEHEAGNSEAFF
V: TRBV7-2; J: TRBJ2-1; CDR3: CASSTPAGGSYNEQFF
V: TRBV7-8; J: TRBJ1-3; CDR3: CASSPPSRGDTIYF
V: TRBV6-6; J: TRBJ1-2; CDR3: CASSLPGQPYGYTF
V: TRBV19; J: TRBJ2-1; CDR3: CASSLRGQSKNNEQFF
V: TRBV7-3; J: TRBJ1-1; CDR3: CASSSTGRSEAFF
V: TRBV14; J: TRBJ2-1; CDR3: CASSPVDRAYNEQFF
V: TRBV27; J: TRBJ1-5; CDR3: CASSLKEGGNQPQHF
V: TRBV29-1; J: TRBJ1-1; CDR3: CSAPQAGGNTEAFF
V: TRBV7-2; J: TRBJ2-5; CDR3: CASSLQRGGQETQYF
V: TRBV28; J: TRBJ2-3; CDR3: CASTFRTDTQYF
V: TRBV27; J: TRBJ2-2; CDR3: CASSFYRGLNTGELFF
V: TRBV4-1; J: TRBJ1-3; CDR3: CASSQHGLTGNTIYF
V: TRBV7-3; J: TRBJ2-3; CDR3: CASSPDTDTQYF
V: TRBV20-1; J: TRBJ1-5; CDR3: CSATIGVGGQPQHF
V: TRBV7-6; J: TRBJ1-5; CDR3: CASSLNSNQPQHF
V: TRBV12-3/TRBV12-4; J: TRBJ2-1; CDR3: CASRPWGRNNEQFF
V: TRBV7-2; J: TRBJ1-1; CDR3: CASIPNLNTEAFF
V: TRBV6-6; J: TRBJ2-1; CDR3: CASSTYPNEQFF
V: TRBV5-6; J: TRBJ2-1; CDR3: CASSVRVNERFF
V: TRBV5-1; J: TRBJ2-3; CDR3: CASSFLLLDTQYF
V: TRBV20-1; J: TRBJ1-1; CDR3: CSASYTGGNTEAFF
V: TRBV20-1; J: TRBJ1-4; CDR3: CSARVGAGEKLFF